This TCR beta chain was profiled in a study of identical twins. Study-wide results and limits: Rather than following the same donors, the conclusions depended on cross-sectional statistical analysis.

V lost 1 base and J 6 bases, leaving 8 bases between the germline ends. Germline V gene sequence: CDR1 SGHTA, CDR2 FQGNSA. This CDR3 region has 13 residues. This clonotype was counted ten times or more. Its cognate antigen is unknown. Template switching supplied a universal primer site; unique molecular identifiers were carried on the cDNA. Using its own MiXCR run on the 5' RACE reads, TCRdb lists one record per CDR3 protein. The sample lists about 520,000 distinct CDR3 sequences; 20% to 25% were seen once. The same sample was also used in a study of T cells expressing NK-cell markers. That source reports: Whether expanded NKG2C+ T cell clones were HCMV specific stayed uncertain.

The chain uses TRBV7-2 and TRBJ2-3; D ambiguous. Specimen: CD4+ T cells sorted from blood. The sequence was collected from a woman under 30 in good health. CDR3 coding DNA: TGTGCCAGCAGCTTAGGTTGGGCGGATACGCAGTATTTT. It encodes CASSLGWADTQYF.